This T cell receptor (beta chain) was found in a study of preoperative IRX-2 immunotherapy in early breast cancer. Treatment noted: preoperative locoregional IRX-2 cytokine immunotherapy. Samples came from a phase Ib trial of preoperative locoregional IRX-2 cytokine immunotherapy. Measured with immunoSEQ multiplex PCR; TCRdb has only the in-frame clones, and not every one. The sample holds 25,000 or so clones, roughly 95% seen once. The material was tumor tissue, obtained after IRX-2 immunotherapy. The sequence derives from a human donor with breast cancer.

Here the CDR3 reads CASSPRPGLMNTEAFF. CDR3 sequence (DNA): TGTGCCAGCTCACCCCGACCCGGGCTAATGAACACTGAAGCTTTCTTT. The V and J genes are TRBV18 and TRBJ1-1; D gene unclear. CDR1 is KGHSH, CDR2 LQKENI, per germline. This CDR3 comprises 16 residues. Trimming left V 3 bases short and J 0 bases short, with 14 bases between.